Sequencing of this T cell receptor (beta chain) was carried out in a study of metastatic and nonmetastatic thyroid tumors. Study in general: The study looked at repertoires side by side in blood and in tumor or nodule tissue from malignant and benign thyroid patients. Study outcomes and limitations: According to reports, the diversity of TCR beta was significantly higher in malignant thyroid tumors than in benign nodules, and this held in both blood and tumor samples.

Per the original data handling: Building a distant-metastasis classifier for papillary thyroid cancer drew on CDR3 differences across clinicopathological groups. TCRdb used MiXCR to call clones anew from the PCR reads. V and J calls and clone size were set by TCRdb, not the authors. Altogether over 45,000 clones are present, roughly a quarter being singletons, with the ten largest covering around 3.4%. Germline V gene lookup returns CDR1 SGHTA and CDR2 FQGNSA. The J segment lost 5 bases and the V segment lost 5 bases, leaving 5 bases of the junction unmatched. The CDR3 has 14 residues. No patient had received any treatment before thyroid surgery. About this clone itself: Its target is not known.

The sample comprised blood. The receptor's source is a male donor with papillary thyroid cancer or a benign thyroid nodule (not recorded which). Some clones in this sample may be carry-over from other donors' samples. The V and J genes are TRBV7-2 and TRBJ2-2, with TRBD1 matching 7 bases. CDR3 in amino acids: CASSRYRGTGELFF. The CDR3 DNA reads TGTGCCAGCAGCAGGTACAGGGGTACCGGGGAGCTGTTTTTT. The full variable domain, in which reference TRBV7-2 and TRBJ2-2 provide the parts outside the CDR3, is GAGVSQSPSNKVTEKGKDVELRCDPISGHTALYWYRQSLGQGLEFLIYFQGNSAPDKSGLPSDRFSAERTGGSVSTLTIQRTQQEDSAVYLCASSRYRGTGELFFGEGSRLTVL.